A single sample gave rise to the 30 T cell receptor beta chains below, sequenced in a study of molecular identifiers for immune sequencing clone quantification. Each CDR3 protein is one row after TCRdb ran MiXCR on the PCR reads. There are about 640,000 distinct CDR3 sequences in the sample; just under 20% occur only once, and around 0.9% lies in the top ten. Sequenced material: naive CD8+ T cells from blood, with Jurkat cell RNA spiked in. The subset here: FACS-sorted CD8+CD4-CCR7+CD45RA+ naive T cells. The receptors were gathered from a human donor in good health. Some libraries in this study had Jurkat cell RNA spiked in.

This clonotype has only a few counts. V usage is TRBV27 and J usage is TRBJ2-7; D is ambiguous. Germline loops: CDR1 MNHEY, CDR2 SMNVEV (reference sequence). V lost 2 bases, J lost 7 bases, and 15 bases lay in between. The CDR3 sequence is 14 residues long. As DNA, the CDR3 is TGTGCCAGCAGTTTAATCGGCAGTTCAGGAGAGCAGTACTTC. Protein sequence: CASSLIGSSGEQYF.

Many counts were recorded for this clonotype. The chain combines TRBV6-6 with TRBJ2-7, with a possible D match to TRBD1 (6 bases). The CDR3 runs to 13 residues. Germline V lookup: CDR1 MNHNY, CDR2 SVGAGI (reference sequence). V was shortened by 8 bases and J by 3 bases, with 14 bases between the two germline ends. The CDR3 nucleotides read TGTGCCAGCGAACCGGGACACGGCTACGAGCAGTACTTC. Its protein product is CASEPGHGYEQYF.

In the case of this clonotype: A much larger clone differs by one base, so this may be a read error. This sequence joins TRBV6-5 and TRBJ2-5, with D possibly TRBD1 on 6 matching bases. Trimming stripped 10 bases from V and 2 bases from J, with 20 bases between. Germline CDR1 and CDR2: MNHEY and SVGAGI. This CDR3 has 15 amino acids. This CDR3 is CATKPDRGNQETQYF. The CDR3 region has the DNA TGTGCCACCAAACCGGACAGAGGGAATCAAGAGACCCAGTACTTC.

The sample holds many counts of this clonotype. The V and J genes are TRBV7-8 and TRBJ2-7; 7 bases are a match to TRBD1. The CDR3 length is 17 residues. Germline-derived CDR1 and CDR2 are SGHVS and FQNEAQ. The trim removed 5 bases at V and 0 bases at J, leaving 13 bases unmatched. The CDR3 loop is CASSLIQGQPASYEQYF. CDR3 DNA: TGTGCCAGCAGCCTTATTCAGGGACAGCCTGCCTCCTACGAGCAGTACTTC.

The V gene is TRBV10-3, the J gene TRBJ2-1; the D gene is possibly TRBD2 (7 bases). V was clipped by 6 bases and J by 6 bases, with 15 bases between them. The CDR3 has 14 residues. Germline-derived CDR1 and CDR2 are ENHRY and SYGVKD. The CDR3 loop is CAISLGGAFNEQFF. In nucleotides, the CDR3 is TGTGCCATCAGCCTAGGGGGGGCCTTCAATGAGCAGTTCTTC.

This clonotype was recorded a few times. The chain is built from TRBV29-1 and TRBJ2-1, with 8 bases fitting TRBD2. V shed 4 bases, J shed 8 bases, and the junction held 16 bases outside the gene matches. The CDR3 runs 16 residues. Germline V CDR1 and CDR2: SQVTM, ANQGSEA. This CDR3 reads CSVAGGAVVVNHEQFF. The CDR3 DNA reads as TGCAGCGTTGCCGGGGGGGCGGTCGTAGTGAACCATGAGCAGTTCTTC.

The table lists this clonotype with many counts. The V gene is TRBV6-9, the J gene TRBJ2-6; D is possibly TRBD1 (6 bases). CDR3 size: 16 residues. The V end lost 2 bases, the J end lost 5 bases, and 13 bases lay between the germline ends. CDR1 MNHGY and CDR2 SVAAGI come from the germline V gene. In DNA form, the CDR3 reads TGTGCCAGCAGTTATCAGACAGGACGAAGGGCCAACGTCCTGACTTTC. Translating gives CASSYQTGRRANVLTF.

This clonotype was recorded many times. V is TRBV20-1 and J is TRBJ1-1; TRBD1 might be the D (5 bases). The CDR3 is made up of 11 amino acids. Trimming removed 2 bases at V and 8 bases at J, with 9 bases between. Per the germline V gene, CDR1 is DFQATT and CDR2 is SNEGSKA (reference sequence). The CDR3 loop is CSARRRGEAFF. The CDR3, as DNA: TGCAGTGCTAGAAGGCGGGGCGAAGCTTTCTTT.

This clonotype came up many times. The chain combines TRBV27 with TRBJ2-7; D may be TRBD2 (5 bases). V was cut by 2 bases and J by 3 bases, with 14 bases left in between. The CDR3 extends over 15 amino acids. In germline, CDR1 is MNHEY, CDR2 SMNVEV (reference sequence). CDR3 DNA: TGTGCCAGCAGTTTAACGGGATCGGCTTTCTACGAGCAGTACTTC. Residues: CASSLTGSAFYEQYF.

The CDR3 sequence: CASSFLGAINYGYTF. In DNA, the CDR3 is TGTGCCAGCAGCTTTTTGGGGGCTATTAACTATGGCTACACCTTC. V is TRBV7-9 and J is TRBJ1-2; a possible D gene is TRBD1 (6 bases). The V gene's germline CDR1 is SEHNR and CDR2 FQNEAQ (reference sequence). The CDR3 extends over 15 amino acids. Trimming removed 3 bases from V and 1 base from J, with 12 bases in between. The complete variable domain, with remaining parts taken from reference TRBV7-9 and TRBJ1-2, reads DTGVSQNPRHKITKRGQNVTFRCDPISEHNRLYWYRQTLGQGPEFLTYFQNEAQLEKSRLLSDRFSAERPKGSFSTLEIQRTEQGDSAMYLCASSFLGAINYGYTFGSGTRLTVV.

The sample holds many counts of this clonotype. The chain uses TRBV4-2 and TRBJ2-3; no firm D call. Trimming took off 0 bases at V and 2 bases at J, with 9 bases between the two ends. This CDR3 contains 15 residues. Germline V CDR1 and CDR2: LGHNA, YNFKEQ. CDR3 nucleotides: TGTGCCAGCAGCCAAGATTCAACAGTCACAGATACGCAGTATTTT. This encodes CASSQDSTVTDTQYF.

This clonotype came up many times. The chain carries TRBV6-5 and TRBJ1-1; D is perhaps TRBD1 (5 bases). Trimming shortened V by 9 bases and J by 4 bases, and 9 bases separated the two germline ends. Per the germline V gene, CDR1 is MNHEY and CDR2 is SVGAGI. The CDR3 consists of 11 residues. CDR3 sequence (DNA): TGTGCCAGTCGGGACCCCACTGAAGCTTTCTTT. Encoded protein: CASRDPTEAFF.

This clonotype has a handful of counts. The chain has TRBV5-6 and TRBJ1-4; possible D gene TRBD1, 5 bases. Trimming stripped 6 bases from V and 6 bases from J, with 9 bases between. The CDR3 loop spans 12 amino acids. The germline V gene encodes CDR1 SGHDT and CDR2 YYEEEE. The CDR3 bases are TGTGCCAGCACCACAGGATATGAAAAACTGTTTTTT. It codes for CASTTGYEKLFF.

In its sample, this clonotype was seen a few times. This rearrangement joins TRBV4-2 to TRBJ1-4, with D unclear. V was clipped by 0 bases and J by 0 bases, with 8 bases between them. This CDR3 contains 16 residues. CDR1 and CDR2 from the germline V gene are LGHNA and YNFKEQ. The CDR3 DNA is TGTGCCAGCAGCCAAGAGAGGCAGGCAACTAATGAAAAACTGTTTTTT. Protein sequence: CASSQERQATNEKLFF.

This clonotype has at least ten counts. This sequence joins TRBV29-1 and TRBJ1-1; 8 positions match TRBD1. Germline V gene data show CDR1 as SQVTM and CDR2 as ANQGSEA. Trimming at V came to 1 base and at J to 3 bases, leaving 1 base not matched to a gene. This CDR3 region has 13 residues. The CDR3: CSVEGQGYTEAFF. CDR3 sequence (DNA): TGCAGCGTTGAAGGACAGGGGTACACTGAAGCTTTCTTT.

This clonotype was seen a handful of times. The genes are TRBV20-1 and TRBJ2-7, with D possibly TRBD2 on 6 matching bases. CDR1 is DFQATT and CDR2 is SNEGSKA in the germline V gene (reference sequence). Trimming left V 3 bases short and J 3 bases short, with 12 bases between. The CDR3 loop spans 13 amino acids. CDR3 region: CSASVGSFYEQYF. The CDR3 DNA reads TGCAGTGCTAGCGTCGGGAGTTTCTACGAGCAGTACTTC.

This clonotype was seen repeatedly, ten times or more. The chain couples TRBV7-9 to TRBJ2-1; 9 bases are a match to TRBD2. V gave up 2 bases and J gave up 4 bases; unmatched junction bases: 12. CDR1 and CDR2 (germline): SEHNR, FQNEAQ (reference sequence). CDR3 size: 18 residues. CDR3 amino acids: CASSLPRLAEELYNEQFF. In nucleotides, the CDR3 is TGTGCCAGCAGCTTACCCCGACTAGCGGAGGAACTTTACAATGAGCAGTTCTTC.

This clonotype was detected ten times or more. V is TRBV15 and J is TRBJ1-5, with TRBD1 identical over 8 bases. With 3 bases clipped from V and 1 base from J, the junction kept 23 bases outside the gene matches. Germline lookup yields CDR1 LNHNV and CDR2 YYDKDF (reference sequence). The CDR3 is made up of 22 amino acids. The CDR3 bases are TGTGCCACCAGCAGTACCACCCCCGACAGGGGAGCGCGAACCTTAAGCAATCAGCCCCAGCATTTT. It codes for CATSSTTPDRGARTLSNQPQHF.

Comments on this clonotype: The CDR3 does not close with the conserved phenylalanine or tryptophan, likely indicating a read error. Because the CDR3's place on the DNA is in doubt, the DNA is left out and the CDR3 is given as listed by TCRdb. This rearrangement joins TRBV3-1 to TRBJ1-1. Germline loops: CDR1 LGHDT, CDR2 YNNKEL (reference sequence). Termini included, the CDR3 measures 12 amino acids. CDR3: CASSQDGVFLII.

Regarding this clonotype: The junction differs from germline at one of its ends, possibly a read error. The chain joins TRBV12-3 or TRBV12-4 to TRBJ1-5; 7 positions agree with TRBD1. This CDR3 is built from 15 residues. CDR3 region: CGSSAWTGENQPQHF. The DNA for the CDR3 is TGTGGCAGCAGTGCCTGGACAGGTGAAAATCAGCCCCAGCATTTT.

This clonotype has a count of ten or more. The CDR3 loop is CASSLGHEQFF. Written as DNA, the CDR3 is TGTGCCAGCAGCTTAGGCCATGAGCAGTTCTTC. The chain joins TRBV11-2 to TRBJ2-1; D gene unclear. Germline V gives CDR1 SGHAT, CDR2 FQNNGV. This CDR3 is 11 amino acids long. Trimming pared 1 base from V and 8 bases from J, leaving 3 bases between.

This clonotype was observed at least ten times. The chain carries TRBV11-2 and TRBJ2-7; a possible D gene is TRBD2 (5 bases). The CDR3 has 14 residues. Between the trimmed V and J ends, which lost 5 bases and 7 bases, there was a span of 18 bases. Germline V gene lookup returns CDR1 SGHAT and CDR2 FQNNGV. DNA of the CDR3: TGTGCCAGCAGCGCACCCGACGGAGGAAGGGAGCAGTACTTC. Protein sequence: CASSAPDGGREQYF.

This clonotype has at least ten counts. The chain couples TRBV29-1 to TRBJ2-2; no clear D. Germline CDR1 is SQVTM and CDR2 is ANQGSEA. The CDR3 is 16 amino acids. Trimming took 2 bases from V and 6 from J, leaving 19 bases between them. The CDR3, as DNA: TGCAGCGTTGAAAGGTTAAGGGATGGGCGAGCCGGGGAGCTGTTTTTT. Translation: CSVERLRDGRAGELFF.

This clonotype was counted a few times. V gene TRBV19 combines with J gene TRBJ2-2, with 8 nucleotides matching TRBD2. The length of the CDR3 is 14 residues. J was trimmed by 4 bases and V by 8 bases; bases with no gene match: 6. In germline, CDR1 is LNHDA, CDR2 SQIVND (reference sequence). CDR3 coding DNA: TGTGCCAGTGGTGCCGGGACTAGCACCGGGGAGCTGTTTTTT. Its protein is CASGAGTSTGELFF.

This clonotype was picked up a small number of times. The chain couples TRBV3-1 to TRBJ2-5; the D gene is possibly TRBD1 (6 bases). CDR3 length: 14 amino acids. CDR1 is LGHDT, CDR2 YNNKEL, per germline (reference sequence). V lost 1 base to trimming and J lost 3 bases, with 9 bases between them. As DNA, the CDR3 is TGTGCCAGCAGCCAAGGGAAGGGGGAAGAGACCCAGTACTTC. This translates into CASSQGKGEETQYF.

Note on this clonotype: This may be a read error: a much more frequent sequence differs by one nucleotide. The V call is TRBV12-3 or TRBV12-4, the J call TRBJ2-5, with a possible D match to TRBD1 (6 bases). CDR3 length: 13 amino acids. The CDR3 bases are TGTGCCAGCAGTTTATATGGGGGCGAGACCCAGCACTTC. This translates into CASSLYGGETQHF.

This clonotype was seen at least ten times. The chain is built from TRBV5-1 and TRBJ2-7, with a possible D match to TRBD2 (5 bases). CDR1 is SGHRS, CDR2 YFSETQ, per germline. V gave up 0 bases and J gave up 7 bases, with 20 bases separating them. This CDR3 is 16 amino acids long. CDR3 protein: CASSLVGEGVRREQYF. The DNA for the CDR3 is TGCGCCAGCAGCTTGGTGGGAGAGGGAGTTAGGAGGGAGCAGTACTTC.

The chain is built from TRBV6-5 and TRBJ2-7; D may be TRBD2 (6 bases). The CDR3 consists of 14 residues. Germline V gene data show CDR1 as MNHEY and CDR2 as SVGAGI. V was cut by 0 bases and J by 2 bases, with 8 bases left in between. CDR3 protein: CASSYSPSAYEQYF. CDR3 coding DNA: TGTGCCAGCAGTTACTCGCCTAGCGCCTACGAGCAGTACTTC.

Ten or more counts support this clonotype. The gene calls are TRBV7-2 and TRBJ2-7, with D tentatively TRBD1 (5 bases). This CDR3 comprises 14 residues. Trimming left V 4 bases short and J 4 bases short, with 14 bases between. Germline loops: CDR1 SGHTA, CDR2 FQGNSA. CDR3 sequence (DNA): TGTGCCAGCAGCTCAGCAGGGTCATTGTACGAGCAGTACTTC. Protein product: CASSSAGSLYEQYF.

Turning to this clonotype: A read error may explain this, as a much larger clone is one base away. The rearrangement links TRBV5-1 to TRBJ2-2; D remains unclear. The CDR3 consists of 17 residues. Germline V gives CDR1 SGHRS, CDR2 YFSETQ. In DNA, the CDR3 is TGCGCCAGCAGCTTGGCTTATGGCCCCATGAACGCCGGGGAGCTGTTTTTT. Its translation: CASSLAYGPMNAGELFF.